This record looks at one TCR beta chain sequence and its context. The sample belongs to a study of T cells in women clearing cervical HPV infection. TCRdb keeps only in-frame clones here, not all; method: immunoSEQ multiplex PCR. This sample contains tens of thousands of clones. The sample comprised blood buffy coat. The source is a woman aged 18-70 years with a cervical HPV16 infection that either progressed to CIN3+ or cleared (not recorded which).

This CDR3 is CASSEGRGVDDEQYF. The CDR3 bases that were read are TGTGCCAGCAGTGAAGGTCGAGGGGTTGACGACGAG. The chain carries TRBV6-1 and TRBJ2-7; the D call may be TRBD1 or TRBD2 (5 bases each). Coverage ceases 3 residues before the CDR3 finishes, and the germline J gene fills in the end. The CDR3 consists of 15 residues. Looked up from germline, CDR1 is MNHNS and CDR2 is SASEGT. Trimming left V 1 base short and J 5 bases short, with 15 bases between.